This TCR beta chain appears in the sequencing data of a study of low-dose radiotherapy and immunotherapy resistance in tumors. For the study at large: Members of Cohort 1 were treated with 0.5 Gy per fraction every 2 weeks. The prescribed total PTV dose was 6.5 Gy.

Both TCRalpha and TCRbeta chains were reverse transcribed with V-gene-specific primers. With a constant-region primer and a V-primer adapter, TCRs were subjected to about 20 PCR cycles of amplification. Following isolation, mRNA was amplified via in vitro transcription. Via MiXCR, TCRdb re-called the reads, giving one row per CDR3 protein. The sample has 60,000 to 90,000 distinct CDR3 sequences, around a third seen once. The junction had 5 bases not matched to a gene; V was cut back by 3 bases and J by 4 bases. Germline V gene sequence: CDR1 SGHRS, CDR2 YFSETQ. The CDR3 is 17 amino acids. Time point of the sample: before trial treatment. Tumors of eligible patients were advanced, solid and lacking tumor-infiltrating lymphocytes.

The specimen was PBMCs, collected before treatment. The clonotype was recovered from a female donor with ovarian cancer. The V call is TRBV5-1, the J call TRBJ2-1; 15 bases are shared with TRBD2. In nucleotides, the CDR3 is TGCGCCAGCAGCTGGACTAGCGGGAGGGCGGGGTACAATGAGCAGTTCTTC. Its translation: CASSWTSGRAGYNEQFF.